This section outlines one T cell receptor (beta chain) sequence together with its context. The antigen remains unidentified. Using immunoSEQ multiplex PCR, the repertoire was profiled, and TCRdb retains in-frame clones only, with some absent. The data contain tens of thousands of clones, roughly 88% of them singletons. This specimen comes from a study of T cell responses to AZD1222 COVID-19 vaccine. On the study more broadly: Pooled in the analysis were second doses at about 4 or about 12 weeks.

V lost 3 bases to trimming and J lost 3 bases; unmatched junction nucleotides: 2. This CDR3 comprises 14 residues. CDR1 is LGHDT and CDR2 is YNNKEL in the germline V gene (reference sequence). Study conclusions and caveats: Among spike-specific TCRs, nearly half reportedly target unmutated variant regions. The peak T cell response came first, and repertoires were sampled only after it. Breadth and depth of Spike-specific TCRs rose after two AZD1222 doses.

The sample consisted of peripheral blood, taken on day 0 of AZD1222 vaccination. This TCR was recovered from an adult in good health. V and J are TRBV3-1 (or the pseudogene TRBV3-2) and TRBJ2-1; 7 bases fit TRBD1. CDR3 loop: CASSHRDSYNEQFF. The DNA of the CDR3 is TGTGCCAGCAGCCATAGGGACAGCTACAATGAGCAGTTCTTC.